This section outlines one T cell receptor (beta chain) sequence together with its context. The entry originates in a study of response to subunit inactivated influenza vaccine. Each CDR3 protein is one row after TCRdb ran MiXCR on the RT-PCR reads. The table has roughly 620,000 distinct CDR3 sequences, 11% seen once. The CDR3 sequence is 15 residues long. The V gene's germline CDR1 is SNHLY and CDR2 FYNNEI. These same data were also listed under a study on T cells expressing NK-cell markers. From that second work: Beta-chain TCR cDNA was generated via 5'RACE template switching with UMIs.

V is TRBV2 and J is TRBJ2-3, with 7 bases identical to TRBD1. The DNA end lines up better with TRBJ1-5; the J call may be wrong. The specimen was PBMCs from blood, collected on the day of vaccination. The sequence was obtained from a man in his fifties or sixties who received an inactivated influenza vaccine. The CDR3 nucleotides read TGTGCCAGCAGCTGGACAGGTGCACACACAGATACGCAGCATTTT. This gives the protein CASSWTGAHTDTQHF.